One sample yielded the 20 T cell receptor beta chains listed below, sequenced in a study of blood T cell repertoires in COVID-19. TCRdb keeps only in-frame clones here, not all; method: immunoSEQ multiplex PCR. The sample lists 200,000 to 300,000 clones, approximately 81% seen once, with 3.5% to 5% in the top ten. The material sequenced was peripheral blood. These receptors all come from a man in his fifties or sixties with acute or convalescent COVID-19.

As to this clone: The sample carries other DNA sequences with the same CDR3. The V gene is TRBV7-3, the J gene TRBJ2-2, with D possibly matching TRBD2 (5 bases). The CDR3 consists of 14 residues. Trimming pared 4 bases from V and 1 base from J, leaving 7 bases between. Germline V gene data show CDR1 as SGHTA and CDR2 as FQGTGA. The CDR3 region has the DNA TGTGCCAGCAGCTCCGGACTGAACACCGGGGAGCTGTTTTTT. Its protein product is CASSSGLNTGELFF.

CDR3 sequence: CATSSDSRETQYF. Here the CDR3 DNA reads TGTGCCACCAGCTCGGACTCGAGAGAGACCCAGTACTTC. The chain links TRBV24-1 to TRBJ2-5, with D possibly matching TRBD2 (5 bases). The CDR3 runs to 13 residues. V lost 7 bases and J lost 4, with 12 bases in between. Per the germline V gene, CDR1 is KGHDR and CDR2 is SFDVKD.

This chain links TRBV11-2 with TRBJ1-2; unclear D gene. The V end lost 0 bases, the J end lost 4 bases, and 12 bases lay between the germline ends. This CDR3 spans 15 amino acids. Germline CDR1 and CDR2: SGHAT and FQNNGV. The CDR3 is CASSLERAGGYGYTF. The CDR3 DNA follows: TGTGCCAGCAGCTTAGAAAGGGCGGGTGGCTATGGCTACACCTTC.

The chain combines TRBV19 with TRBJ1-1; the D gene is possibly TRBD1 (6 bases). Trimming pared 9 bases from V and 5 bases from J, leaving 22 bases between. The germline V gene has CDR1 LNHDA and CDR2 SQIVND (reference sequence). This CDR3 contains 15 residues. This CDR3 reads CASVTLRGLLTEAFF. In DNA, the CDR3 is TGTGCCAGCGTGACACTGAGGGGGTTGTTAACTGAAGCTTTCTTT.

The chain links TRBV27 to TRBJ2-2; possible D gene TRBD1, 6 bases. From germline, CDR1 is MNHEY and CDR2 SMNVEV (reference sequence). The CDR3 spans 12 residues. V gave up 4 bases and J gave up 6 bases, with 6 bases separating them. CDR3 sequence (DNA): TGTGCCAGCAGTTGGACAGCCGGGGAGCTGTTTTTT. Its protein product is CASSWTAGELFF.

The V gene is TRBV9, the J gene TRBJ2-3, with 14 bases lining up with TRBD2. Trimming at V came to 3 bases and at J to 3 bases, leaving 12 bases not matched to a gene. Germline V gene lookup returns CDR1 SGDLS and CDR2 YYNGEE. The CDR3 loop spans 19 amino acids. The CDR3: CASSGGGLAGVEWTDTQYF. The DNA for the CDR3 is TGTGCCAGCAGCGGAGGGGGACTAGCGGGAGTGGAGTGGACAGATACGCAGTATTTT.

This clone turned up a few times. The J gene is TRBJ2-3, the V gene TRBV27; TRBD2 matches 12 bases. From germline, CDR1 is MNHEY and CDR2 SMNVEV (reference sequence). The CDR3 totals 16 residues. Trimming took 5 bases from V and 1 from J; bases not matched to a gene: 4. For the CDR3, the DNA is TGTGCCAGCAGTACACGACTAGCGGGGGGCACAGATACGCAGTATTTT. Translating gives CASSTRLAGGTDTQYF.

This clone was detected only once. The J gene is TRBJ1-6, the V gene TRBV19; unclear D gene. CDR3 length: 15 residues. Germline-derived CDR1 and CDR2 are LNHDA and SQIVND (reference sequence). Trimming left V 1 base short and J 5 bases short, with 9 bases between. DNA for the CDR3: TGTGCCAGTAGTATAGGCAGGTTCAATAATTCACCCCTCCACTTT. This gives the protein CASSIGRFNNSPLHF. Full variable domain (remainder filled in from reference TRBV19 and TRBJ1-6): DGGITQSPKYLFRKEGQNVTLSCEQNLNHDAMYWYRQDPGQGLRLIYYSQIVNDFQKGDIAEGYSVSREKKESFPLTVTSAQKNPTAFYLCASSIGRFNNSPLHFGNGTRLTVT.

V and J are TRBV19 and TRBJ1-2, with D unclear. Trimming took 5 bases from V and 0 from J, leaving 10 bases between them. The germline gives CDR1 LNHDA, CDR2 SQIVND (reference sequence). The CDR3 has 14 amino acids. In DNA form, the CDR3 reads TGTGCCAGTAGTGAGGGATACCCTAACTATGGCTACACCTTC. This codes for CASSEGYPNYGYTF.

The chain joins TRBV18 to TRBJ1-1; D gene unclear. CDR3 length: 15 amino acids. Trimming shortened V by 3 bases and J by 2 bases, and 13 bases separated the two germline ends. Germline CDR1 and CDR2: KGHSH and LQKENI. In DNA, the CDR3 is TGTGCCAGCTCACCGCTCCGGGCGGGAAACACTGAAGCTTTCTTT. Its translation is CASSPLRAGNTEAFF. Combining the CDR3 with reference TRBV18 and TRBJ1-1 gives the whole variable domain NAGVMQNPRHLVRRRGQEARLRCSPMKGHSHVYWYRQLPEEGLKFMVYLQKENIIDESGMPKERFSAEFPKEGPSILRIQQVVRGDSAAYFCASSPLRAGNTEAFFGQGTRLTVV.

The chain carries TRBV30 and TRBJ1-1, with a possible D match to TRBD1 (5 bases). V was cut by 5 bases and J by 11 bases, with 15 bases left in between. CDR1 is GTSNPN and CDR2 is SVGIG in the germline V gene (reference sequence). The length of the CDR3 is 11 residues. CDR3 in DNA: TGTGCCTGGGGCCTAATTGGGGGGGCTTTCTTT. Protein: CAWGLIGGAFF. Full variable domain (remainder filled in from reference TRBV30 and TRBJ1-1): SQTIHQWPATLVQPVGSPLSLECTVEGTSNPNLYWYRQAAGRGLQLLFYSVGIGQISSEVPQNLSASRPQDRQFILSSKKLLLSDSGFYLCAWGLIGGAFFGQGTRLTVV.

This chain connects TRBV18 to TRBJ2-2; 10 bases are shared with TRBD2. The CDR3 totals 16 residues. V lost 3 bases, J lost 4 bases, and 5 bases stayed unmatched. From germline, CDR1 is KGHSH and CDR2 LQKENI. CDR3 DNA sequence: TGTGCCAGCTCACCCCCGGGACTAGCGAGCACCGGGGAGCTGTTTTTT. Its translation is CASSPPGLASTGELFF.

The rearrangement links TRBV18 to TRBJ2-5; 7 bases align to TRBD1. Germline lookup yields CDR1 KGHSH and CDR2 LQKENI. Unmatched junction bases numbered 15, after V lost 4 bases and J lost 1 base. This CDR3 spans 18 amino acids. The CDR3 bases are TGTGCCAGCTCACTGTCCCTCCCGACAGGGTCTATCCAAGAGACCCAGTACTTC. Translating gives CASSLSLPTGSIQETQYF. Full variable domain (remainder filled in from reference TRBV18 and TRBJ2-5): NAGVMQNPRHLVRRRGQEARLRCSPMKGHSHVYWYRQLPEEGLKFMVYLQKENIIDESGMPKERFSAEFPKEGPSILRIQQVVRGDSAAYFCASSLSLPTGSIQETQYFGPGTRLLVL.

The chain is built from TRBV5-1 and TRBJ1-6; no definite D call. Trimming removed 4 bases from V and 0 bases from J, with 17 bases in between. This CDR3 contains 18 residues. CDR1 and CDR2 from the germline V gene are SGHRS and YFSETQ. The CDR3 region has the DNA TGCGCCAGCAGCCCCCAGACCTTGGGGAGCTCCTATAATTCACCCCTCCACTTT. Translated, it gives CASSPQTLGSSYNSPLHF.

This clone was observed once. The CDR3 DNA follows: TGTGCCAGCAGTGCCCGCCTTGGGGGGAGCACAGATACGCAGTATTTT. Its protein product is CASSARLGGSTDTQYF. The chain links TRBV2 to TRBJ2-3; the D gene is possibly TRBD2 (6 bases). The CDR3 loop spans 16 amino acids. Germline V gene data show CDR1 as SNHLY and CDR2 as FYNNEI. The V end was cut by 4 bases, the J end by 0 bases, with 14 bases between.

The V gene is TRBV5-1, the J gene TRBJ2-5; TRBD2 agrees at 9 bases. The CDR3 is 16 amino acids. Per germline, CDR1 SGHRS and CDR2 YFSETQ. The V and J ends lost 0 bases and 5 bases, in that order; junction bases with no gene match: 8. The CDR3: CASSLGRGGARETQYF. The CDR3, as DNA: TGCGCCAGCAGCTTGGGGCGCGGGGGGGCCCGGGAGACCCAGTACTTC. The whole variable domain, filled in from reference TRBV5-1 and TRBJ2-5, reads KAGVTQTPRYLIKTRGQQVTLSCSPISGHRSVSWYQQTPGQGLQFLFEYFSETQRNKGNFPGRFSGRQFSNSRSEMNVSTLELGDSALYLCASSLGRGGARETQYFGPGTRLLVL.

V gene TRBV13 combines with J gene TRBJ2-1, with 8 bases aligning to TRBD2. V was clipped by 2 bases and J by 7 bases; unmatched bases: 10. The germline V gene has CDR1 PRHDT and CDR2 FYEKMQ (reference sequence). CDR3 length: 16 residues. The CDR3 spells CASSLPPGGPVNEQFF. The CDR3 DNA reads as TGTGCCAGCAGCTTACCCCCGGGAGGGCCGGTAAATGAGCAGTTCTTC.

V is TRBV29-1 and J is TRBJ1-2; 7 nucleotides match TRBD1. Trimming at V came to 7 bases and at J to 4 bases, leaving 3 bases not matched to a gene. This CDR3 has 11 residues. Per germline, CDR1 SQVTM and CDR2 ANQGSEA. CDR3 loop: CSAGQLYGYTF. The DNA for the CDR3 is TGCAGCGCGGGACAGCTCTATGGCTACACCTTC.

The genes are TRBV15 and TRBJ1-1; TRBD1 matches at 9 bases. The CDR3 has 17 residues. Germline-derived CDR1 and CDR2 are LNHNV and YYDKDF (reference sequence). V gave up 4 bases and J gave up 4 bases; unmatched junction bases: 13. The CDR3 sequence is CATSTYRGLSTSTEAFF. The CDR3 coding sequence is TGTGCCACCAGCACCTACAGGGGGCTGTCCACAAGCACTGAAGCTTTCTTT.

The V gene is TRBV6-5, the J gene TRBJ1-2; D is unclear. Germline assignment: CDR1 MNHEY and CDR2 SVGAGI. The CDR3 has 13 residues. V was clipped by 6 bases and J by 5 bases, with 13 bases between them. CDR3 region: CASSPPPGYGYTF. The DNA for the CDR3 is TGTGCCAGCAGCCCCCCCCCGGGGTATGGCTACACCTTC.